These T cell receptor beta chains were read from a single sample in a study of shared clonotypes between healthy human individuals. Profiling relied on immunoSEQ multiplex PCR, and the TCRdb table lists in-frame clones only, not all of them. The repertoire holds about 2.1 million clones, with 80% to 95% as singletons. What was sequenced was naive CD8+ T cells from PBMCs. The origin of the receptors is a man aged 18-30 years in good health. Some clones in this sample may be carry-over from other donors' samples. CDR3s include the opening cysteine and the closing phenylalanine or tryptophan. The D gene is left open where the match is weak. Rows may omit the clone size; those that give it use once, few, many or a size class.

. TRBJ1-2 TRBV28 . TGTGCCAGCAGCTTTCGGACTGTTGTCTATGGCTACACCTTC CASSFRTVVYGYTF
. TRBJ2-4 TRBV9 TRBD2 TGTGCCAGCAGCGTAGAAGGACTAGCGGGAGGGCTCGGAAACATTCAGTACTTC CASSVEGLAGGLGNIQYF
. TRBJ1-3 TRBV13 TRBD1 TGTGCCAGCAGCCTATACAGGGGTGGAAACACCATATATTTT CASSLYRGGNTIYF
. TRBJ2-7 TRBV7-9 . TGTGCCAGCATCGTACCGGGATCGACCTACGAGCAGTACTTC CASIVPGSTYEQYF
. TRBJ2-5 TRBV11-2 . TGTGCCAGCAGCCCCTGGCAGGGGCTGTTCCAAGAGACCCAGTACTTC CASSPWQGLFQETQYF
. TRBJ1-1 TRBV9 . TGTGCCAGCAGCGTAGACGACAGGTGGAACACTGAAGCTTTCTTT CASSVDDRWNTEAFF
. TRBJ1-1 TRBV19 . TGTGCCAGTATGGACACTGAAGCTTTCTTT CASMDTEAFF
. TRBJ2-1 TRBV29-1 . TGCAGCGCCCCGAGGGGGGTTGGCACACACGTGAATGAGCAGTTCTTC CSAPRGVGTHVNEQFF
. TRBJ2-2 TRBV9 . TGTGCCAGCAGCCTAGGGACAACTACGAACACCGGGGAGCTGTTTTTT CASSLGTTTNTGELFF
. TRBJ2-7 TRBV5-5 TRBD2 TGTGCCAGCAGCTTTCTAGCGGGAGCATATGGGGAGCAGTACTTC CASSFLAGAYGEQYF
few TRBJ2-1 TRBV9 . TGTGCCAGCAGCGTAGGTAGCGGCTTCTACAATGAGCAGTTCTTC CASSVGSGFYNEQFF
. TRBJ1-1 TRBV28 . TGTGCCAGCAGTTTCCGACAGCCCAACACTGAAGCTTTCTTT CASSFRQPNTEAFF
. TRBJ1-2 TRBV4-3 . TGCGCCAGCAGCCAAGAGAACTCCCGCGACTATGGCTACACCTTC CASSQENSRDYGYTF
. TRBJ2-1 TRBV9 . TGTGCCAGCAGCCCGTGGGAAGTTTACAATGAGCAGTTCTTC CASSPWEVYNEQFF
once TRBJ2-7 TRBV11-2 . TGTGCCAGCAGCTTAAGTGCTAACGACTACGAGCAGTACTTC CASSLSANDYEQYF
. TRBJ2-5 TRBV4-1 . TGCGCCAGCAGCCAAGATGTGAGGAAAGAGACCCAGTACTTC CASSQDVRKETQYF
. TRBJ2-1 TRBV4-3 . TGCGCCAGCAGCCAAGGCTCGACTAGCTCCTACAATGAGCAGTTCTTC CASSQGSTSSYNEQFF
. TRBJ1-2 TRBV9 . TGTGCCAGCAGCGCTCCAATCATCGGGGACGGCTATGGCTACACCTTC CASSAPIIGDGYGYTF
. TRBJ2-1 TRBV15 . TGTGCCACCTCCCCGAGAGCGCCTAACGTCAATGAGCAGTTCTTC CATSPRAPNVNEQFF
. TRBJ2-5 TRBV7-6 TRBD2 TGTGCCAGCAGCTTACTAGCGGGAGGGCGAGAGACCCAGTACTTC CASSLLAGGRETQYF
. TRBJ1-5 TRBV18 TRBD1 TGTGCCAGCTCAAGGCTCGGACAGGAGGGCCATGCGGAGCCCCAGCATTTT CASSRLGQEGHAEPQHF
. TRBJ1-2 TRBV7-9 . TGTGCCAGCAGCCACTCCCGGGACGGATATGGCTACACCTTC CASSHSRDGYGYTF
. TRBJ2-7 TRBV15 . TGTGCCACCAGCAGAACGAACCAGTATGTTCGGGTCCTGGAATCTCCCTACGAGCAGTACTTC CATSRTNQYVRVLESPYEQYF
. TRBJ2-7 TRBV7-6 TRBD1 TGTGCCAGCAGCGACTGGGGACAGGAGAATTTAGCAACCTCCTACGAGCAGTACTTC CASSDWGQENLATSYEQYF
. TRBJ2-7 TRBV7-8 . TGTGCCAGCAGCGGGAGAATGGATCCCTACGAGCAGTACTTC CASSGRMDPYEQYF
. TRBJ2-5 TRBV7-9 TRBD1 TGTGCCAGCAGCTTAGCGACAGGGGGCGGGCAAGAGACCCAGTACTTC CASSLATGGGQETQYF
. TRBJ2-5 TRBV11-2 TRBD2 TGTGCCAGCAGCTTAGATCCGGGAGGGGATGGAGAGACCCAGTACTTC CASSLDPGGDGETQYF
. TRBJ1-1 TRBV30 TRBD1 TGTGCCTGGGCGACAGGGTACAACACTGAAGCTTTCTTT CAWATGYNTEAFF
. TRBJ2-2 TRBV29-1 . TGCAGCGTCCTAAACACCGGGGAGCTGTTTTTT CSVLNTGELFF
. TRBJ2-7 TRBV7-6 TRBD2 TGTGCCAGCAGCGCACTAGCGGGAGCCTACGAGCAGTACTTC CASSALAGAYEQYF
once TRBJ2-2 TRBV7-9 . TGTGCCAGCAGCTCCCCCGCCGGGACACCGAACACCGGGGAGCTGTTTTTT CASSSPAGTPNTGELFF
. TRBJ2-7 TRBV27 TRBD2 TGTGCCAGCAGTTTGAGGACTAGTAGTGGCGAGCAGTACTTC CASSLRTSSGEQYF
. TRBJ2-7 TRBV27 . TGTGCCAGCAGTTTGGGCACCGGGGCGACCTACGAGCAGTACTTC CASSLGTGATYEQYF
. TRBJ2-1 TRBV9 TRBD2 TGTGCCAGCAGCGTAGCTACTAGCGGGAACAATGAGCAGTTCTTC CASSVATSGNNEQFF
. TRBJ2-7 TRBV4-3 . TGCGCCAGCAGCCAAGGCCTTATCGGAGTGGAGCAGTACTTC CASSQGLIGVEQYF
. TRBJ2-2 TRBV19 . TGTGCCAGTGAAAACACCGGGGAGCTGTTTTTT CASENTGELFF
. TRBJ2-1 TRBV6-5 TRBD2 TGTGCCAGCGGGACTAGCGGGTACAATGAGCAGTTCTTC CASGTSGYNEQFF
. TRBJ2-7 TRBV5-4 TRBD2 TGTGCCAGCAGCTTGGGGGGACTAGCCGAGCAGTACTTC CASSLGGLAEQYF
. TRBJ2-5 TRBV6-5 . TGTGCCAGCAGTCCCTGGGGGGAAATCGGAGAGACCCAGTACTTC CASSPWGEIGETQYF
. TRBJ2-7 TRBV7-8 . TGTGCCAGCAGCTTAGCGCTACGGACATCCGACTCCTACGAGCAGTACTTC CASSLALRTSDSYEQYF
. TRBJ2-7 TRBV5-5 TRBD1 TGTGCCAGCAGCCGAAATCCGGGACAGGGATCCTACGAGCAGTACTTC CASSRNPGQGSYEQYF
. TRBJ2-2 TRBV27 . TGTGCCAGCAGTTCCCATCTTAGCGAAGTGGGGGAGCTGTTTTTT CASSSHLSEVGELFF
. TRBJ2-7 TRBV10-3 . TGTGCCATCAGTGAGTCCCGTCTAGGAGGGGGCAACTACGAGCAGTACTTC CAISESRLGGGNYEQYF
. TRBJ2-2 TRBV7-9 . TGTGCCAGCAGCTCAGAGACTAGTTGGACCGGGGAGCTGTTTTTT CASSSETSWTGELFF
once TRBJ2-1 TRBV2 . TGTGCCAGCAGTGGTCCTAGCGCAAGCTCCTACAATGAGCAGTTCTTC CASSGPSASSYNEQFF
. TRBJ2-7 TRBV6-5 TRBD2 TGTGCCAGCAGTATACGACTAGCGGGATACTACGAGCAGTACTTC CASSIRLAGYYEQYF
once TRBJ2-1 TRBV7-6 . TGTGCCAGCAGCTCCTTAGGGGGGTACAATGAGCAGTTCTTC CASSSLGGYNEQFF
. TRBJ2-1 TRBV29-1 . TGCAGCGCTACCGGGACCGAGACCTACAATGAGCAGTTCTTC CSATGTETYNEQFF
. TRBJ2-7 TRBV27 . TGTGCCAGCAGTTTATCGGCGGGCGCCTACGAGCAGTACTTC CASSLSAGAYEQYF
. TRBJ2-3 TRBV7-9 TRBD2 TGTGCCAGCAGCACCTGGACTAGCGGGAGTAAGGCAGATACGCAGTATTTT CASSTWTSGSKADTQYF
. TRBJ2-7 TRBV4-3 TRBD2 TGCGCCAGCAGCCAATGGTCTAGCGGGGTTGAGCAGTACTTC CASSQWSSGVEQYF
. TRBJ1-1 TRBV7-6 . TGTGCCAGCATCCCGAGGGGAGGCACTGAAGCTTTCTTT CASIPRGGTEAFF
once TRBJ2-3 TRBV10-1 . TGCGCCAGCAGTGCCGACCCCCCCAGCACAGATACGCAGTATTTT CASSADPPSTDTQYF
. TRBJ2-3 TRBV4-1 . TGCGCCAGCAGCCAAGATTCAGGACGGGAGTTTCGGGATACGCAGTATTTT CASSQDSGREFRDTQYF